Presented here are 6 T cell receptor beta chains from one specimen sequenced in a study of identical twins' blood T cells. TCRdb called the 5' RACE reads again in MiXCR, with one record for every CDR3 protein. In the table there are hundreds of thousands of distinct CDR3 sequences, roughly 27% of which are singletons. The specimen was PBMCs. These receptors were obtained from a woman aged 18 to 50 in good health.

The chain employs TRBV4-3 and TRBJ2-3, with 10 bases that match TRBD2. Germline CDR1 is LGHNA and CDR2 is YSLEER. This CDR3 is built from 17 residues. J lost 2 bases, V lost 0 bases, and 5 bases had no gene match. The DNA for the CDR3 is TGCGCCAGCAGCCAAGATTGGGGGACTAGCGACACAGATACGCAGTATTTT. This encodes CASSQDWGTSDTDTQYF.

CDR3 sequence reads: CASRPRQRNTEAFF. As DNA, the CDR3 is TGTGCCAGCAGGCCAAGACAGAGGAACACTGAAGCTTTCTTT. The V call is TRBV7-9, the J call TRBJ1-1; D perhaps matches TRBD1 (5 bases). The CDR3 loop spans 14 amino acids. The germline gives CDR1 SEHNR, CDR2 FQNEAQ (reference sequence). V lost 6 bases and J lost 1, with 12 bases in between.

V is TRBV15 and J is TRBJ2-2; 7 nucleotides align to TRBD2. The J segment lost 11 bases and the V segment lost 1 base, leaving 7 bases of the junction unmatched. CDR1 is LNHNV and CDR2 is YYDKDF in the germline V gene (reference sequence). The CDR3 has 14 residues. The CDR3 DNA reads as TGTGCCACCAGCAGAGGACTAGCCCGAAACGAGCTGTTTTTT. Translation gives CATSRGLARNELFF. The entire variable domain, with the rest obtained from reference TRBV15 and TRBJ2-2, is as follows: DAMVIQNPRYQVTQFGKPVTLSCSQTLNHNVMYWYQQKSSQAPKLLFHYYDKDFNNEADTPDNFQSRRPNTSFCFLDIRSPGLGDTAMYLCATSRGLARNELFFGEGSRLTVL.

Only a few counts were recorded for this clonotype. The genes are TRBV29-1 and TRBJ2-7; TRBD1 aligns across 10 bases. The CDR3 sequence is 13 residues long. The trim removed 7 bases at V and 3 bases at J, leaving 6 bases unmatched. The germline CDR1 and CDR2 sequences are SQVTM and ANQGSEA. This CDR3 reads CSAGTGVFYEQYF. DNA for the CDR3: TGCAGCGCCGGGACAGGGGTCTTCTACGAGCAGTACTTC.

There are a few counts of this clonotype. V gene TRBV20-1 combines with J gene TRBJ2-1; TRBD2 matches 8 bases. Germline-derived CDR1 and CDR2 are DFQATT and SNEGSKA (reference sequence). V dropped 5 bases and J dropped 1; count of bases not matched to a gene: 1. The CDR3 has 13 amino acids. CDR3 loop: CSAASGSYNEQFF. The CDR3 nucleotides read TGCAGTGCTGCTAGCGGGTCCTACAATGAGCAGTTCTTC.

CDR3 DNA: TGTGCCAGCACTGGACATGGTCGAGAAAAACTGTTTTTT. This encodes CASTGHGREKLFF. This chain connects TRBV28 to TRBJ1-4; tentative D call: TRBD1 (5 bases). This CDR3 has 13 amino acids. CDR1 is MDHEN and CDR2 is SYDVKM in the germline V gene. V was pared by 7 bases and J by 8 bases, with 14 bases between. Combining the CDR3 with reference TRBV28 and TRBJ1-4 gives the whole variable domain DVKVTQSSRYLVKRTGEKVFLECVQDMDHENMFWYRQDPGLGLRLIYFSYDVKMKEKGDIPEGYSVSREKKERFSLILESASTNQTSMYLCASTGHGREKLFFGSGTQLSVL.